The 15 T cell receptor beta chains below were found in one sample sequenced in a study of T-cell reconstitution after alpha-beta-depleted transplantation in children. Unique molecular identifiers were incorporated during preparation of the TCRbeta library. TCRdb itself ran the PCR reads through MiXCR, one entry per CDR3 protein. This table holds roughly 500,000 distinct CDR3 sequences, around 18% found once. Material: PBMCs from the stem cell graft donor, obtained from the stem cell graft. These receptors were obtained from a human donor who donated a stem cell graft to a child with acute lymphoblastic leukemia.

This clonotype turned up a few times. CDR3 sequence (DNA): TGCGCCAGCAGCTTGGATGCGGGACGGGGGGATGAGCAGTTCTTC. Its protein product is CASSLDAGRGDEQFF. The chain is built from TRBV5-1 and TRBJ2-1, with 7 bases matching TRBD2. V dropped 0 bases and J dropped 8; count of bases not matched to a gene: 8. Germline V gives CDR1 SGHRS, CDR2 YFSETQ. CDR3 size: 15 residues.

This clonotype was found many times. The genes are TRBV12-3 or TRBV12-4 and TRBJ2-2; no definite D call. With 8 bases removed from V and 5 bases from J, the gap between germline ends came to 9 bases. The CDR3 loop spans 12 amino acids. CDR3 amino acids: CASSERTGELFF. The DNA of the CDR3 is TGTGCCAGCTCGGAGAGAACCGGGGAGCTGTTTTTT.

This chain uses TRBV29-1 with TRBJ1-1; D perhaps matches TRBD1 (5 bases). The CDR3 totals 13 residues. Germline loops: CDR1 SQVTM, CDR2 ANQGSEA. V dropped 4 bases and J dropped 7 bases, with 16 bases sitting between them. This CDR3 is CSVGDSLRSEAFF. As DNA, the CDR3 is TGCAGCGTTGGGGACTCCCTACGGAGTGAAGCTTTCTTT.

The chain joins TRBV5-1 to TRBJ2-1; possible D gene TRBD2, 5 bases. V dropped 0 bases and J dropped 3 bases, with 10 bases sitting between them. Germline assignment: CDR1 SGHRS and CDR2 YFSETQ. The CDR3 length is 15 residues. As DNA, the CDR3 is TGCGCCAGCAGCTTGGCCGGGATCTTCTACAATGAGCAGTTCTTC. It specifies CASSLAGIFYNEQFF.

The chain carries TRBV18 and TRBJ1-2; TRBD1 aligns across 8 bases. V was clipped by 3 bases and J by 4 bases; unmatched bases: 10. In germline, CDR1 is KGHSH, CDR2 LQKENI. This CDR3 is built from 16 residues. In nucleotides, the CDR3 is TGTGCCAGCTCACCCATGACAGGGGCCCAAGCCTATGGCTACACCTTC. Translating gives CASSPMTGAQAYGYTF.

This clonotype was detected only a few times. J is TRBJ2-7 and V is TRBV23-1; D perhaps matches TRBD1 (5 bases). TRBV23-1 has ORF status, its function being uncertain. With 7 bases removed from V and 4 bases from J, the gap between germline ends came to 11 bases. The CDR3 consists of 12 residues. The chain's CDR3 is CASNRTPYEQYF. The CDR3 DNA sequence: TGCGCCAGCAATCGGACACCTTACGAGCAGTACTTC.

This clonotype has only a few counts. CDR3 DNA: TGCGCCAGCAGCTCACAGAACTCTAATGAAAAACTGTTTTTT. Protein: CASSSQNSNEKLFF. V and J are TRBV5-1 and TRBJ1-4; D remains ambiguous. The V end was cut by 3 bases, the J end by 3 bases, with 9 bases between. This CDR3 has 14 residues. CDR1 and CDR2 (germline): SGHRS, YFSETQ.

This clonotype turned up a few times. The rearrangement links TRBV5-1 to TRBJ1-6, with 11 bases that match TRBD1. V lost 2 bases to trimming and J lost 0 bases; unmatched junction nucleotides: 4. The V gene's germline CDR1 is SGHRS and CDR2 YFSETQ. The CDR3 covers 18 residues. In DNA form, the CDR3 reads TGCGCCAGCAGCTTAGGACAGGGGGCACGCTCCTATAATTCACCCCTCCACTTT. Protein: CASSLGQGARSYNSPLHF.

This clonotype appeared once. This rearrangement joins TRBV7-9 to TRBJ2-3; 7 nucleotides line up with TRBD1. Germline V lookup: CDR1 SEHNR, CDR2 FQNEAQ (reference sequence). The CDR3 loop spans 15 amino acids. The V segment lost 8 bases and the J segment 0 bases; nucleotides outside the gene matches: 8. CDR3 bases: TGTGCCAGCCGAGACAGGGCGATGAGCACAGATACGCAGTATTTT. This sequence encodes CASRDRAMSTDTQYF. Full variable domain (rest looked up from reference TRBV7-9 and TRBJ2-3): DTGVSQNPRHKITKRGQNVTFRCDPISEHNRLYWYRQTLGQGPEFLTYFQNEAQLEKSRLLSDRFSAERPKGSFSTLEIQRTEQGDSAMYLCASRDRAMSTDTQYFGPGTRLTVL.

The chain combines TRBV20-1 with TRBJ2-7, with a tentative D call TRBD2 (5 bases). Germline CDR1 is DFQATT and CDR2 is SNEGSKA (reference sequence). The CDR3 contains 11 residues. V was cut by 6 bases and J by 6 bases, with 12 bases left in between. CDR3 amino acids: CSAPTRAEQYF. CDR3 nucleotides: TGCAGTGCCCCCACTAGGGCCGAGCAGTACTTC.

CDR3 nucleotides: TGCGCCAGCAGCCCTGAGGCCCCCAGCAATCAGCCCCAGCATTTT. Protein: CASSPEAPSNQPQHF. The rearrangement uses TRBV4-1 and TRBJ1-5; D is unresolved. V was pared by 4 bases and J by 1 base, with 11 bases between. Per the germline V gene, CDR1 is MGHRA and CDR2 is YSYEKL. This CDR3 contains 15 residues.

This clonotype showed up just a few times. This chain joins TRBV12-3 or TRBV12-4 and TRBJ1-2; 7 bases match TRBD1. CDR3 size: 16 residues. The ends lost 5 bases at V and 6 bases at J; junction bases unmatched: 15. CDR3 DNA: TGTGCCAGCAGTACCTCTAGGACAGGCGGGCCCAATGGCTACACCTTC. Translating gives CASSTSRTGGPNGYTF.

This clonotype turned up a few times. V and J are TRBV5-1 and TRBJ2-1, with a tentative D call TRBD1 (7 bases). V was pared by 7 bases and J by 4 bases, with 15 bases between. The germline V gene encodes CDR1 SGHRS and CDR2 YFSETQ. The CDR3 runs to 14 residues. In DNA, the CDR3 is TGCGCCAGCGGAGGGGGCCGCCTATACAATGAGCAGTTCTTC. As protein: CASGGGRLYNEQFF.

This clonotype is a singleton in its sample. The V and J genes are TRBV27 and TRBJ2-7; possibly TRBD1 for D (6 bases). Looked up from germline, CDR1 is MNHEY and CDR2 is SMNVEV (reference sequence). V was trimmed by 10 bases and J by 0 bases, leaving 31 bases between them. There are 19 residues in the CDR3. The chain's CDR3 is CATRLPVERMQGISYEQYF. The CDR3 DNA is TGTGCCACCCGTCTGCCCGTAGAGAGGATGCAGGGGATCTCCTACGAGCAGTACTTC.

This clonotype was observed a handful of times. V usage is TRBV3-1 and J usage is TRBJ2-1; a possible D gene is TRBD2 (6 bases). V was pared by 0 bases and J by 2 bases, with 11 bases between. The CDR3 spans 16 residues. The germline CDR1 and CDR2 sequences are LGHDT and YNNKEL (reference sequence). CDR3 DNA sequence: TGTGCCAGCAGCCAAGATATTGCGGGAACCTACAATGAGCAGTTCTTC. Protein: CASSQDIAGTYNEQFF.